These 17 T cell receptor beta chains came from one sample sequenced in a study of cytomegalovirus exposure and HLA in healthy donors (dated by TCRdb to 2017 to 2019). The library was produced with the immunoSEQ multiplex PCR assay. The multiplex PCR relied on a mix of 60 forward primers for TCR Vbeta segments and 13 reverse primers for TCR Jbeta segments. This immuneACCESS table, as held by TCRdb, lists in-frame sequences with V and J called but not all clones. Of the missing ones, under half trace to an unresolved V gene in checked studies; the others have no known cause. In this sample the table shows about 170,000 clones, 84% of which occur a single time. 0.38% of the sample belongs to the ten largest clones. Sequenced: PBMCs. The receptors come from a boy between 2 and 10 years old in good health and CMV-seronegative.

The chain joins TRBV7-8 to TRBJ2-5; 8 bases match TRBD2. Unmatched junction bases numbered 2, after V lost 2 bases and J lost 0 bases. CDR1 SGHVS and CDR2 FQNEAQ come from the germline V gene. The CDR3 runs 15 residues. Here the CDR3 reads CASSLTSGHQETQYF. The CDR3 DNA follows: TGTGCCAGCAGCTTAACTAGCGGTCACCAAGAGACCCAGTACTTC.

The V and J genes are TRBV28 and TRBJ1-2, with 8 bases aligning to TRBD1. The V gene's germline CDR1 is MDHEN and CDR2 SYDVKM. The CDR3 is made up of 16 amino acids. J lost 4 bases, V lost 2 bases, and 9 bases had no gene match. CDR3 loop: CASSLRTGGFFYGYTF. The CDR3 DNA is TGTGCCAGCAGTTTACGTACAGGGGGTTTTTTCTATGGCTACACCTTC.

This chain uses TRBV12-5 with TRBJ1-1; possibly TRBD1 for D (6 bases). This CDR3 has 14 amino acids. The germline gives CDR1 LGHNT, CDR2 FRNRAP. V was cut by 4 bases and J by 14 bases, with 23 bases left in between. The CDR3 nucleotides read TGTGCTAGTGGTTCATATTCCGGGACACCTAATTCGTTCTTT. It is translated as CASGSYSGTPNSFF.

V gene TRBV6-6 combines with J gene TRBJ1-4; D is undetermined. The CDR3 length is 13 residues. The V gene's germline CDR1 is MNHNY and CDR2 SVGAGI (reference sequence). Between the trimmed V and J ends, which lost 3 bases and 8 bases, there was a span of 10 bases. CDR3 coding DNA: TGTGCCAGCAGTTATTCTAAGAACGAAAAACTGTTTTTT. Its translation: CASSYSKNEKLFF.

The chain joins TRBV20-1 to TRBJ2-7; D is perhaps TRBD1 (5 bases). The CDR3 sequence is 11 residues long. Germline loops: CDR1 DFQATT, CDR2 SNEGSKA (reference sequence). The V and J ends lost 6 bases and 4 bases respectively, with 10 bases between them. CDR3 loop: CSANQGYEQYF. The CDR3 DNA sequence: TGCAGTGCCAACCAGGGATACGAGCAGTACTTC.

This clone was observed a single time. This chain joins TRBV28 and TRBJ2-1; 9 bases map to TRBD2. The CDR3 totals 16 residues. With V trimmed by 5 bases and J by 4 bases, 9 bases remained unmatched. CDR1 is MDHEN and CDR2 is SYDVKM in the germline V gene. Here the CDR3 reads CASSPLAGSRYNEQFF. The CDR3 bases are TGTGCCAGCAGTCCCCTAGCGGGATCTCGGTACAATGAGCAGTTCTTC. Using reference TRBV28 and TRBJ2-1 for the parts outside the CDR3, the full variable domain is DVKVTQSSRYLVKRTGEKVFLECVQDMDHENMFWYRQDPGLGLRLIYFSYDVKMKEKGDIPEGYSVSREKKERFSLILESASTNQTSMYLCASSPLAGSRYNEQFFGPGTRLTVL.

This clone appeared once. The chain employs TRBV6-1 and TRBJ2-5, with 11 bases matching TRBD1. This CDR3 comprises 18 residues. With V trimmed by 3 bases and J by 2 bases, 11 bases remained unmatched. Germline-derived CDR1 and CDR2 are MNHNS and SASEGT. The CDR3 sequence is CASSDWVGGTGGQETQYF. The CDR3 DNA reads TGTGCCAGCAGTGATTGGGTCGGGGGGACAGGGGGACAAGAGACCCAGTACTTC.

The chain combines TRBV6-5 with TRBJ2-3, with 8 bases identical to TRBD2. Germline lookup yields CDR1 MNHEY and CDR2 SVGAGI. This CDR3 is built from 15 residues. V gave up 6 bases and J gave up 6 bases; unmatched junction bases: 11. As DNA, the CDR3 is TGTGCCAGCAGACTCACTAGCGGACCGAGGGATACGCAGTATTTT. It specifies CASRLTSGPRDTQYF.

This chain uses TRBV5-4 with TRBJ2-7, with 10 bases fitting TRBD1. Germline-derived CDR1 and CDR2 are SGHNT and YYREEE (reference sequence). CDR3 length: 16 amino acids. The V and J ends lost 4 bases and 5 bases, in that order; junction bases with no gene match: 12. The CDR3 region has the DNA TGTGCCAGCAGCCCGGGACAGGGGAACCTCCAGAACGAGCAGTACTTC. Amino acid sequence: CASSPGQGNLQNEQYF.

The chain joins TRBV30 to TRBJ2-1; TRBD2 is a possible D gene (6 bases). Per germline, CDR1 GTSNPN and CDR2 SVGIG (reference sequence). The V and J ends lost 1 base and 8 bases respectively, with 6 bases between them. This CDR3 has 11 residues. The CDR3 spells CAWSGGDEQFF. CDR3 DNA sequence: TGTGCCTGGAGTGGGGGGGATGAGCAGTTCTTC.

The V call is TRBV2, the J call TRBJ2-1; D perhaps matches TRBD1 (5 bases). The CDR3 runs 15 residues. V shed 4 bases and J shed 4 bases, with 14 bases lying between them. Germline assignment: CDR1 SNHLY and CDR2 FYNNEI. In DNA form, the CDR3 reads TGTGCCAGCAGTGGGATAGGGGCATCGTACAATGAGCAGTTCTTC. Protein sequence: CASSGIGASYNEQFF.

The chain links TRBV10-1 to TRBJ1-1, with D perhaps TRBD1 (6 bases). The CDR3 has 13 amino acids. Germline V lookup: CDR1 WNHNN, CDR2 SYGVQD (reference sequence). V was pared by 6 bases and J by 0 bases, with 8 bases between. DNA of the CDR3: TGCGCCAGCAGAGGGGGATTGAACACTGAAGCTTTCTTT. Encoded protein: CASRGGLNTEAFF.

The rearrangement joins TRBV5-4 to TRBJ2-5; 7 bases agree with TRBD2. The germline V gene has CDR1 SGHNT and CDR2 YYREEE (reference sequence). V lost 5 bases, J lost 5 bases, and 12 bases stayed unmatched. The CDR3 runs 15 residues. The CDR3 coding sequence is TGTGCCAGCAGTGGGAGGGATGAGGAGGCGGAGACCCAGTACTTC. Amino acid sequence: CASSGRDEEAETQYF.

The chain employs TRBV7-9 and TRBJ2-6; 9 bases fit TRBD1. The V gene's germline CDR1 is SEHNR and CDR2 FQNEAQ (reference sequence). The CDR3 spans 18 residues. V shed 4 bases and J 0 bases; nucleotides not matched to a gene: 7. CDR3 DNA: TGTGCCAGCAGCTCGGGACAGGGACGCCTCTCTGGGGCCAACGTCCTGACTTTC. This translates into CASSSGQGRLSGANVLTF.

The chain has TRBV2 and TRBJ2-6, with 12 bases aligning to TRBD2. This CDR3 region has 17 residues. CDR1 is SNHLY, CDR2 FYNNEI, per germline. Trimming removed 3 bases from V and 3 bases from J; junction bases left unmatched: 3. CDR3 coding DNA: TGTGCCAGCAGTGATACTAGCGGGAGGTTTGGGGCCAACGTCCTGACTTTC. It yields the protein CASSDTSGRFGANVLTF.

A single count supports this clone. The gene calls are TRBV9 and TRBJ2-2, with D hard to call. V was clipped by 6 bases and J by 7 bases, with 13 bases between them. Germline CDR1 SGDLS, CDR2 YYNGEE. The CDR3 covers 13 residues. CDR3 in amino acids: CASTESQYGELFF. CDR3 bases: TGTGCCAGCACCGAATCACAGTACGGGGAGCTGTTTTTT.

V usage is TRBV7-9 and J usage is TRBJ2-7; 8 nucleotides line up with TRBD2. The trim removed 1 base at V and 2 bases at J, leaving 4 bases unmatched. The CDR3 has 15 residues. Germline assignment: CDR1 SEHNR and CDR2 FQNEAQ (reference sequence). CDR3 residues: CASSLVREGPYEQYF. CDR3 DNA sequence: TGTGCCAGCAGCTTAGTTCGGGAGGGCCCCTACGAGCAGTACTTC.